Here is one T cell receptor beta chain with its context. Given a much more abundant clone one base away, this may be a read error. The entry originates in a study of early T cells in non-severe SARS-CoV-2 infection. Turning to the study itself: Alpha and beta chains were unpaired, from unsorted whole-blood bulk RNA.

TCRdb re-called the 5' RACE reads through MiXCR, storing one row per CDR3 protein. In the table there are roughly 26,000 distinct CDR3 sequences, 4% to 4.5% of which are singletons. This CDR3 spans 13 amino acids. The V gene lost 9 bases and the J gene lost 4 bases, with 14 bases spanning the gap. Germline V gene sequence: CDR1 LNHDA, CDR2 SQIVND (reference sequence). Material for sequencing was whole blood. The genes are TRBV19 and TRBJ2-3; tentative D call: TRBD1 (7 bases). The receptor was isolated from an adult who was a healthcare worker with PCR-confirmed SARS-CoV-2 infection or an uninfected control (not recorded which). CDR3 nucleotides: TGTGCCAGGGGGGGACAGAGCTCAGATACGCAGTATTTT. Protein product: CARGGQSSDTQYF.